These 32 T cell receptor beta chains were all obtained from the same sample, sequenced in a study of T cells after somatic rescue of genetic block. TCRdb keeps only in-frame clones here, not all; method: immunoSEQ multiplex PCR. The sample carries 85,000 to 90,000 clones, over 80% recorded once. The material sequenced was peripheral blood mononuclear cells (PBMCs). The receptors stem from a woman aged 18-30 years.

The chain uses TRBV2 and TRBJ1-3, with TRBD1 matching over 7 bases. The CDR3 length is 17 residues. Germline-derived CDR1 and CDR2 are SNHLY and FYNNEI. Trimming took 5 bases from V and 2 from J; bases not matched to a gene: 12. CDR3 sequence reads: CASSSGNFDRAGNTIYF. The CDR3 region has the DNA TGTGCCAGCAGTTCGGGTAACTTCGACAGGGCTGGAAACACCATATATTTT. Filled out from reference TRBV2 and TRBJ1-3, the complete variable domain reads EPEVTQTPSHQVTQMGQEVILRCVPISNHLYFYWYRQILGQKVEFLVSFYNNEISEKSEIFDDQFSVERPDGSNFTLKIRSTKLEDSAMYFCASSSGNFDRAGNTIYFGEGSWLTVV.

This clone was recorded only once. V usage is TRBV6-4 and J usage is TRBJ1-1, with D possibly being TRBD1 (5 bases). Deletions cut 0 bases from V and 5 bases from J, with 10 bases between. Germline assignment: CDR1 MRHNA and CDR2 SNTAGT. The CDR3 contains 14 residues. CDR3 nucleotide sequence: TGTGCCAGCAGTGACTCTGGTCGGGGGACTGAAGCTTTCTTT. It encodes CASSDSGRGTEAFF.

The gene calls are TRBV6-5 and TRBJ2-2, with TRBD2 as a possible D gene (5 bases). The germline CDR1 and CDR2 sequences are MNHEY and SVGAGI. The CDR3 totals 16 residues. V was cut by 0 bases and J by 4 bases, with 12 bases left in between. The CDR3: CASSYSRFEGTGELFF. CDR3 nucleotides: TGTGCCAGCAGTTACTCGAGGTTCGAGGGCACCGGGGAGCTGTTTTTT.

The V and J genes are TRBV28 and TRBJ1-2; 7 bases map to TRBD1. The V gene end was trimmed by 9 bases and the J gene end by 2 bases; junction bases not matched to a gene: 6. From germline, CDR1 is MDHEN and CDR2 SYDVKM. The CDR3 is 13 amino acids. For the CDR3, the DNA is TGTGCCAGTAGACAGGGAACAAACTATGGCTACACCTTC. Protein product: CASRQGTNYGYTF.

The chain recombines TRBV7-6 with TRBJ2-2, with 10 bases that match TRBD2. Trimming cost V 3 bases and J 7 bases; bases outside gene matches: 11. CDR1 SGHVS and CDR2 FNYEAQ come from the germline V gene. There are 17 residues in the CDR3. CDR3 sequence reads: CASSFRAGGPIGGELFF. Here the CDR3 DNA reads TGTGCCAGCAGCTTTCGAGCGGGAGGGCCGATTGGCGGGGAGCTGTTTTTT.

This clone was detected once. The J gene is TRBJ1-1, the V gene TRBV4-2; D may be TRBD1 (5 bases). Germline CDR1 LGHNA, CDR2 YNFKEQ. V was clipped by 0 bases and J by 5 bases, with 16 bases between them. The CDR3 consists of 16 residues. The CDR3 here is CASSQDTGQGGTEAFF. The CDR3 nucleotides read TGTGCCAGCAGCCAAGATACAGGCCAGGGCGGAACTGAAGCTTTCTTT.

The rearrangement links TRBV10-3 to TRBJ2-1; D might be TRBD1 or TRBD2, each matching 6 bases. Germline V gene lookup returns CDR1 ENHRY and CDR2 SYGVKD. Trimming shortened V by 4 bases and J by 6 bases, and 19 bases separated the two germline ends. This CDR3 contains 16 residues. The CDR3 here is CAISARGLLMANEQFF. In DNA, the CDR3 is TGTGCCATCAGTGCCCGGGGGCTCCTGATGGCCAATGAGCAGTTCTTC.

The chain employs TRBV9 and TRBJ1-1, with unresolved D. The CDR3 runs 15 residues. Germline V CDR1 and CDR2: SGDLS, YYNGEE. V was cut by 0 bases and J by 1 base, with 10 bases left in between. CDR3 residues: CASSVDNSPNTEAFF. DNA for the CDR3: TGTGCCAGCAGCGTAGATAACTCCCCGAACACTGAAGCTTTCTTT. The whole variable domain, filled in from reference TRBV9 and TRBJ1-1, reads DSGVTQTPKHLITATGQRVTLRCSPRSGDLSVYWYQQSLDQGLQFLIQYYNGEERAKGNILERFSAQQFPDLHSELNLSSLELGDSALYFCASSVDNSPNTEAFFGQGTRLTVV.

The chain joins TRBV13 to TRBJ1-4, with D perhaps matching TRBD1 (6 bases). Germline V lookup: CDR1 PRHDT, CDR2 FYEKMQ (reference sequence). Trimming took 5 bases from V and 1 from J, leaving 11 bases between them. The CDR3 is 15 residues long. CDR3 DNA sequence: TGTGCCAGCAGCCCAGCCAGGGGAACTAATGAAAAACTGTTTTTT. This gives the protein CASSPARGTNEKLFF.

The V and J genes are TRBV19 and TRBJ2-1; 8 positions agree with TRBD2. Germline V gene lookup returns CDR1 LNHDA and CDR2 SQIVND (reference sequence). The J segment lost 6 bases and the V segment lost 10 bases, leaving 11 bases of the junction unmatched. This CDR3 region has 14 residues. Written as DNA, the CDR3 is TGTGCCACCGGGGGAGCGGGAGTGGGCAATGAGCAGTTCTTC. Translating gives CATGGAGVGNEQFF.

The chain links TRBV9 to TRBJ1-2; no clear D gene. The CDR3 runs 16 residues. The germline gives CDR1 SGDLS, CDR2 YYNGEE. V lost 3 bases and J lost 5, with 20 bases in between. Written as DNA, the CDR3 is TGTGCCAGCAGCGGGACCGCACAAAGTTCACGATATGGCTACACCTTC. Its translation is CASSGTAQSSRYGYTF.

The rearrangement uses TRBV5-8 and TRBJ2-4; 8 bases align to TRBD2. After removal of 5 bases from V and 5 bases from J, the junction contained 3 bases not matched to a gene. This CDR3 has 13 amino acids. Germline-derived CDR1 and CDR2 are SGHTS and YDEGEE. The CDR3 DNA is TGTGCCAGCAGGCGGGAGGCCGAAAACATTCAGTACTTC. Encoded protein: CASRREAENIQYF.

The chain couples TRBV5-4 to TRBJ1-2; D is ambiguous. The CDR3 runs 13 residues. V lost 1 base to trimming and J lost 8 bases, with 12 bases between them. The germline V gene has CDR1 SGHNT and CDR2 YYREEE (reference sequence). CDR3 coding DNA: TGTGCCAGCAGCTTGCCGCCACTTGGGGGCTACACCTTC. As protein: CASSLPPLGGYTF.

The CDR3 DNA reads as TGTGCCTGGAGCAGGGGTACAAATCAGCCCCAGCATTTT. It encodes CAWSRGTNQPQHF. This chain joins TRBV30 and TRBJ1-5, with D maybe TRBD1 (6 bases). Germline V gives CDR1 GTSNPN, CDR2 SVGIG (reference sequence). Trimming took 3 bases from V and 4 from J, leaving 10 bases between them. This CDR3 spans 13 amino acids.

The chain uses TRBV6-1 and TRBJ1-6; a weak D match, TRBD1 (5 bases). Per the germline V gene, CDR1 is MNHNS and CDR2 is SASEGT. The length of the CDR3 is 14 residues. This chain's CDR3 is CATQNGATHSPLHF. The CDR3 DNA reads as TGTGCTACGCAAAACGGGGCCACGCATTCACCCCTCCACTTT.

The chain uses TRBV6-6 and TRBJ2-1, with D perhaps matching TRBD2 (5 bases). In germline, CDR1 is MNHNY, CDR2 SVGAGI (reference sequence). The V and J ends lost 4 bases and 5 bases respectively, with 12 bases between them. The CDR3 sequence is 14 residues long. This chain's CDR3 is CASSSSDYHNEQFF. The CDR3 region has the DNA TGTGCCAGCAGTTCCTCCGACTACCACAATGAGCAGTTCTTC.

The chain uses TRBV27 and TRBJ1-5; 8 positions agree with TRBD1. The CDR3 is 14 residues long. Germline CDR1 is MNHEY and CDR2 is SMNVEV (reference sequence). V trimming: 3 bases; J trimming: 7 bases; junction bases outside the gene matches: 5. The CDR3 DNA reads TGTGCCAGCAGTTTCGTCAGGGGGCAACAGCCCCAGCATTTT. Translated: CASSFVRGQQPQHF.

The chain is built from TRBV20-1 and TRBJ2-1; D not certain. V gave up 0 bases and J gave up 10 bases, with 7 bases separating them. Germline lookup yields CDR1 DFQATT and CDR2 SNEGSKA (reference sequence). The CDR3 runs to 11 residues. CDR3 loop: CSARDIREQFF. Written as DNA, the CDR3 is TGCAGTGCTAGAGATATTAGGGAGCAGTTCTTC.

The chain combines TRBV28 with TRBJ2-1; a possible D gene is TRBD1 (6 bases). The germline V and J ends were trimmed by 9 bases and 9 bases, with 24 bases remaining between them. The CDR3 sequence is 15 residues long. CDR1 MDHEN and CDR2 SYDVKM come from the germline V gene. DNA of the CDR3: TGTGCCAGTCTCCCCCCTGGGGGCAGCAAAACTGAGCAGTTCTTC. Protein sequence: CASLPPGGSKTEQFF.

The chain combines TRBV25-1 with TRBJ2-7; D is uncertain. CDR1 and CDR2 from the germline V gene are MGHDK and SYGVNS. The CDR3 has 12 amino acids. Trimming shortened V by 3 bases and J by 9 bases, and 12 bases separated the two germline ends. The DNA of the CDR3 is TGTGCCAGCAGTGACTTCGGTTGGGTGCAGTACTTC. Encoded protein: CASSDFGWVQYF.

This chain joins TRBV6-4 and TRBJ2-1; no reliable D call. The CDR3 spans 14 residues. Germline values: CDR1 MRHNA, CDR2 SNTAGT. Trimming removed 6 bases from V and 3 bases from J, with 12 bases in between. The chain's CDR3 is CASRAQTNYNEQFF. In DNA form, the CDR3 reads TGTGCCAGCAGGGCCCAGACAAACTACAATGAGCAGTTCTTC.

The chain employs TRBV27 and TRBJ2-2, with TRBD2 matching 12 bases. Trimming cost V 2 bases and J 8 bases; bases outside gene matches: 18. Germline V gene sequence: CDR1 MNHEY, CDR2 SMNVEV (reference sequence). The CDR3 length is 20 residues. CDR3: CASSLAPPTSGSPKQGELFF. The CDR3 nucleotides read TGTGCCAGCAGTTTAGCCCCACCGACTAGCGGGAGCCCTAAGCAGGGGGAGCTGTTTTTT.

This chain uses TRBV29-1 with TRBJ2-3; D could derive from TRBD1 or TRBD2 (5 bases each). This CDR3 contains 14 residues. CDR1 and CDR2 (germline): SQVTM, ANQGSEA. Trimming removed 1 base from V and 1 base from J, with 9 bases in between. The CDR3 nucleotides read TGCAGCGTTGAAGGGGGGAAGGGCACAGATACGCAGTATTTT. Translation: CSVEGGKGTDTQYF.

The genes are TRBV6-6 and TRBJ2-1; 7 nucleotides agree with TRBD2. Germline loops: CDR1 MNHNY, CDR2 SVGAGI (reference sequence). CDR3 length: 15 amino acids. The ends lost 6 bases at V and 8 bases at J; junction bases unmatched: 13. The CDR3 DNA is TGTGCCAGCAGAACCCAAAGAAGACTAGCCGATGAGCAGTTCTTC. Translated, it gives CASRTQRRLADEQFF.

The chain is built from TRBV29-1 and TRBJ2-1; 9 bases agree with TRBD2. The CDR3 is 16 amino acids. The junction had 7 bases not matched to a gene; V was cut back by 0 bases and J by 4 bases. Germline loops: CDR1 SQVTM, CDR2 ANQGSEA. The CDR3 region is CSVEEFAGGAYNEQFF. The CDR3 bases are TGCAGCGTTGAAGAGTTTGCGGGGGGGGCATACAATGAGCAGTTCTTC.

This chain links TRBV7-2 with TRBJ1-2, with a weak D call TRBD1 (6 bases). CDR1 is SGHTA, CDR2 FQGNSA, per germline. The CDR3 contains 15 residues. The V end was cut by 5 bases, the J end by 8 bases, with 21 bases between. CDR3 amino acids: CASSLRMAGAGGYTF. CDR3 in DNA: TGTGCCAGCAGCCTTAGGATGGCGGGGGCGGGAGGCTACACCTTC. The full variable domain, with the rest looked up from reference TRBV7-2 and TRBJ1-2, is GAGVSQSPSNKVTEKGKDVELRCDPISGHTALYWYRQSLGQGLEFLIYFQGNSAPDKSGLPSDRFSAERTGGSVSTLTIQRTQQEDSAVYLCASSLRMAGAGGYTFGSGTRLTVV.

V gene TRBV7-3 combines with J gene TRBJ1-5, with D perhaps TRBD1 (5 bases). Germline values: CDR1 SGHTA, CDR2 FQGTGA. Trimming pared 2 bases from V and 7 bases from J, leaving 9 bases between. This CDR3 has 13 amino acids. This chain's CDR3 is CASSLVGGQPQHF. CDR3 sequence (DNA): TGTGCCAGCAGCTTAGTCGGGGGGCAGCCCCAGCATTTT.

The CDR3: CASSSYRRLADTQYF. In DNA form, the CDR3 reads TGTGCCAGCAGCAGTTATCGCAGGCTGGCAGATACGCAGTATTTT. The rearrangement links TRBV28 to TRBJ2-3; D gene ambiguous. Germline values: CDR1 MDHEN, CDR2 SYDVKM. Trimming took 6 bases from V and 4 from J, leaving 17 bases between them. This CDR3 is 15 amino acids long.

The chain combines TRBV27 with TRBJ1-4; D is unresolved. V was trimmed by 0 bases and J by 5 bases, leaving 10 bases between them. The V gene's germline CDR1 is MNHEY and CDR2 SMNVEV (reference sequence). The CDR3 runs to 15 residues. This chain's CDR3 is CASSLSSSNNEKLFF. The CDR3 nucleotides are TGTGCCAGCAGTTTATCGTCCTCCAACAATGAAAAACTGTTTTTT. Supplemented by reference TRBV27 and TRBJ1-4, the full variable domain reads EAQVTQNPRYLITVTGKKLTVTCSQNMNHEYMSWYRQDPGLGLRQIYYSMNVEVTDKGDVPEGYKVSRKEKRNFPLILESPSPNQTSLYFCASSLSSSNNEKLFFGSGTQLSVL.

The rearrangement links TRBV11-1 to TRBJ1-1; D is possibly TRBD1 (6 bases). CDR3 size: 18 residues. Germline V gene sequence: CDR1 SGHAT, CDR2 FQDESV (reference sequence). The V end was cut by 4 bases, the J end by 0 bases, with 21 bases between. The CDR3 DNA reads TGTGCCAGCAGCTCGAGGGGGGTGTGGCCTAATATGAACACTGAAGCTTTCTTT. Amino acids: CASSSRGVWPNMNTEAFF.

The chain recombines TRBV5-1 with TRBJ1-3; 7 bases map to TRBD1. Unmatched junction bases numbered 13, after V lost 4 bases and J lost 0 bases. CDR1 and CDR2 (germline): SGHRS, YFSETQ. The CDR3 length is 18 residues. The CDR3 is CASSVKGADNHSGNTIYF. The CDR3 nucleotides are TGCGCCAGCAGCGTTAAGGGGGCAGACAATCACTCTGGAAACACCATATATTTT.

The rearrangement joins TRBV5-1 to TRBJ2-3, with D perhaps TRBD2 (6 bases). Per the germline V gene, CDR1 is SGHRS and CDR2 is YFSETQ. This CDR3 is 16 amino acids long. Trimming removed 4 bases from V and 1 base from J, with 16 bases in between. CDR3 amino acids: CASSPGSLGRTDTQYF. The CDR3 DNA sequence: TGCGCCAGCAGCCCCGGGAGTTTAGGTCGCACAGATACGCAGTATTTT. Complete variable domain (other parts from reference TRBV5-1 and TRBJ2-3): KAGVTQTPRYLIKTRGQQVTLSCSPISGHRSVSWYQQTPGQGLQFLFEYFSETQRNKGNFPGRFSGRQFSNSRSEMNVSTLELGDSALYLCASSPGSLGRTDTQYFGPGTRLTVL.